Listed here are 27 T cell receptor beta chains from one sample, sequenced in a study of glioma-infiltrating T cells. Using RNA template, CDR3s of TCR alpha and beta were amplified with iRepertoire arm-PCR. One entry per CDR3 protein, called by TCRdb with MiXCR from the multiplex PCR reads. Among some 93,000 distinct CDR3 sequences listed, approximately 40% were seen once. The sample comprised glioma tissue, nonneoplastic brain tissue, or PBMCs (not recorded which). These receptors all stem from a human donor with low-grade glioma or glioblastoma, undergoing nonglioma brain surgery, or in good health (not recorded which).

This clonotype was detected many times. CDR3 sequence: CASSDSGNNEQFF. CDR3 nucleotides: TGTGCCAGCAGTGACTCCGGGAACAATGAGCAGTTCTTC. This chain joins TRBV6-4 and TRBJ2-1; maybe TRBD2 (5 bases). The germline CDR1 and CDR2 sequences are MRHNA and SNTAGT. The CDR3 is 13 residues long. V lost 0 bases and J 5 bases, leaving 5 bases between the germline ends.

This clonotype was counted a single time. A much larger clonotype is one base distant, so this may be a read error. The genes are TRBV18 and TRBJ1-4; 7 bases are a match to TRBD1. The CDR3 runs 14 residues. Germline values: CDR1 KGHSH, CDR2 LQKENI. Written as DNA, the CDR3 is TGTGCCTGCTCACCATACAGGGGCGATGAAAAACTGTTTTTT. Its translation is CACSPYRGDEKLFF.

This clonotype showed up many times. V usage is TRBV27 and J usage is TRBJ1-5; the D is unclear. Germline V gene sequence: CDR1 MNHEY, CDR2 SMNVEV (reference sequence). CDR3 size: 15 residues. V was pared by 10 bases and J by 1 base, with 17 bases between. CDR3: CATSPRHRSNQPQHF. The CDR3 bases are TGTGCCACCAGCCCACGTCATCGAAGCAATCAGCCCCAGCATTTT.

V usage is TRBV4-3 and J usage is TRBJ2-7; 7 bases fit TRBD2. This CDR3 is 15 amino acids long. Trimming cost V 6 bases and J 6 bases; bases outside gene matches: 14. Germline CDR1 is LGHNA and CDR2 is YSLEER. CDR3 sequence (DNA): TGCGCCAGCAGATTAGGCGTAGTGGGAGGGCTCGAGCAGTACTTC. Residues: CASRLGVVGGLEQYF.

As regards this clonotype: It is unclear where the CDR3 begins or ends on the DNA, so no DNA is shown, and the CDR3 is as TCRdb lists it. The CDR3 reads CASSSSGHPWGF. The chain links TRBV12-3 or TRBV12-4 to TRBJ2-5; the D call TRBD1 from the table was never checked on the DNA. The CDR3 sequence runs 12 residues, both termini included.

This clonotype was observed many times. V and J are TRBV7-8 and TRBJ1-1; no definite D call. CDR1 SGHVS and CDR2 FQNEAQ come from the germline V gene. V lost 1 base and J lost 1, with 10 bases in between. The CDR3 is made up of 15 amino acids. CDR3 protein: CASSLGWYGNTEAFF. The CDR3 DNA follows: TGTGCCAGCAGCTTAGGCTGGTACGGGAACACTGAAGCTTTCTTT. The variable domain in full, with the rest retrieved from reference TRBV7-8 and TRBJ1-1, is GAGVSQSPRYKVAKRGQDVALRCDPISGHVSLFWYQQALGQGPEFLTYFQNEAQLDKSGLPSDRFFAERPEGSVSTLKIQRTQQEDSAVYLCASSLGWYGNTEAFFGQGTRLTVV.

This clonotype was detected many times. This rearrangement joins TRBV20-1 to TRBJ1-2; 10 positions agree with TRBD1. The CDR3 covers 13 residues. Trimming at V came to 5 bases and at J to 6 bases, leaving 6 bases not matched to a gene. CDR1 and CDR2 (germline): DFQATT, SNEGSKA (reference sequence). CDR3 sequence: CSARGQGGDGYTF. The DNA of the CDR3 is TGCAGTGCTCGCGGACAGGGGGGAGATGGCTACACCTTC.

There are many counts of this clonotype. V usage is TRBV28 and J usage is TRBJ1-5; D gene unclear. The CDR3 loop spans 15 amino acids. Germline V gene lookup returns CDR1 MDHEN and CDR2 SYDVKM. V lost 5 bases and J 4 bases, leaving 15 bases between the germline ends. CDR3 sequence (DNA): TGTGCCAGCAGTCCCCCCGACGGACTGAATCAGCCCCAGCATTTT. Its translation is CASSPPDGLNQPQHF.

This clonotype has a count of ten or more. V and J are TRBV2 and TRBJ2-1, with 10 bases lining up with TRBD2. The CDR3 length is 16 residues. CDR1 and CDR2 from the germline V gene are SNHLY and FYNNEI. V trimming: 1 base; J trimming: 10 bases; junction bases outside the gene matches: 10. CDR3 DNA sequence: TGTGCCAGCAGTGAAGGGAGCGGGAGGGCGTCAGTCGAGCAGTTCTTC. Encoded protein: CASSEGSGRASVEQFF.

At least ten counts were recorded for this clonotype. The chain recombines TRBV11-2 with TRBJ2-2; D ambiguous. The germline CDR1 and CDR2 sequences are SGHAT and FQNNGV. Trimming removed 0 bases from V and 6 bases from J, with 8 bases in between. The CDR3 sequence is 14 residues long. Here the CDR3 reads CASSLDVVPGELFF. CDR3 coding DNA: TGTGCCAGCAGCTTAGACGTTGTCCCCGGGGAGCTGTTTTTT.

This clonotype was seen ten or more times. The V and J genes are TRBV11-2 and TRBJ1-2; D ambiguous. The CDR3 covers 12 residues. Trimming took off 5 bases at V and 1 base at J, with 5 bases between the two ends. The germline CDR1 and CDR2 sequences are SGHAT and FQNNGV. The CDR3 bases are TGTGCCAGCAGCGCACGTAACTATGGCTACACCTTC. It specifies CASSARNYGYTF.

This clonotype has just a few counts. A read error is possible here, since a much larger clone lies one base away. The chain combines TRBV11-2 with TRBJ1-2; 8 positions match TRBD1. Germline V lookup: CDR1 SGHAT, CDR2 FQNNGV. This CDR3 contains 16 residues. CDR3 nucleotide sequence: TGTGCCAGCAGCTTACGCCCGGACAGGGTAGGGTATGGCTGCACCTTC. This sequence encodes CASSLRPDRVGYGCTF.

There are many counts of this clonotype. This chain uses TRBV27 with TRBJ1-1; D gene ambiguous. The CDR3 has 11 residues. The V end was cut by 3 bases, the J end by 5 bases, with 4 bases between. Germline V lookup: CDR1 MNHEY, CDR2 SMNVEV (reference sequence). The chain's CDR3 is CASSFGTEAFF. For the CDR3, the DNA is TGTGCCAGCAGTTTCGGAACTGAAGCTTTCTTT.

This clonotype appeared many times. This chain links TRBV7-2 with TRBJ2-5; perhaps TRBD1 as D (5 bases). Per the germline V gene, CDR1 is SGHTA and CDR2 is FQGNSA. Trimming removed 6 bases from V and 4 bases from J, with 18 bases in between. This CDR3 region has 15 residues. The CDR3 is CASRPTLDNGETQYF. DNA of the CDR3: TGTGCCAGCAGACCGACCCTGGACAATGGAGAGACCCAGTACTTC.

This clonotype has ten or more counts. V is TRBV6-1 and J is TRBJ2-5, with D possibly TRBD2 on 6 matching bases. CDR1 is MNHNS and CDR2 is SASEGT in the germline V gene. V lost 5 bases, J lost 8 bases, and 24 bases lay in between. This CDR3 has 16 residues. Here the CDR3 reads CASSPDYSGLRGTQYF. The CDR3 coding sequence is TGTGCCAGCAGTCCCGACTATAGCGGTCTGAGAGGAACCCAGTACTTC.

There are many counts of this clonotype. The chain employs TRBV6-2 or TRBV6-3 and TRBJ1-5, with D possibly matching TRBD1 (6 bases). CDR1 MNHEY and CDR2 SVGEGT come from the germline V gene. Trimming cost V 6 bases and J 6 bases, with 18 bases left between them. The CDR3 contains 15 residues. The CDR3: CASSALGRGTQPQHF. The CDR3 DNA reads TGTGCCAGCAGCGCATTAGGCAGGGGTACTCAGCCCCAGCATTTT.

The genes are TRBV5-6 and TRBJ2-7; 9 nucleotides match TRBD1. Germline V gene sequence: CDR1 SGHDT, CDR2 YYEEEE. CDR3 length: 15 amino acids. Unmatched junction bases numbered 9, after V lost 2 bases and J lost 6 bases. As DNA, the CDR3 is TGTGCCAGCAGCTTTAGGCGGGACAGGGTCTCCGAGCAGTACTTC. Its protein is CASSFRRDRVSEQYF.

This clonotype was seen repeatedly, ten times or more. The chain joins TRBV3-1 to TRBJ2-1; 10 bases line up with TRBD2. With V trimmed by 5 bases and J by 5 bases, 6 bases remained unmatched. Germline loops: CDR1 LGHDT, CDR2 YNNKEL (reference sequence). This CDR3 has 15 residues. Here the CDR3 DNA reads TGTGCCAGCAGCGGCAGCGGGAGGGCGAACAATGAGCAGTTCTTC. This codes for CASSGSGRANNEQFF.

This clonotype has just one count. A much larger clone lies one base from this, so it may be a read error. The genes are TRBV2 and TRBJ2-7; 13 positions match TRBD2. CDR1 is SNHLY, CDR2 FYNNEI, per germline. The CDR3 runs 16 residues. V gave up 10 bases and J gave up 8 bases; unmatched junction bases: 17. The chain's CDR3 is CATSRGTSGIFGKQYF. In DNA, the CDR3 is TGTGCCACCTCTAGGGGGACTAGCGGGATCTTTGGCAAGCAGTACTTC.

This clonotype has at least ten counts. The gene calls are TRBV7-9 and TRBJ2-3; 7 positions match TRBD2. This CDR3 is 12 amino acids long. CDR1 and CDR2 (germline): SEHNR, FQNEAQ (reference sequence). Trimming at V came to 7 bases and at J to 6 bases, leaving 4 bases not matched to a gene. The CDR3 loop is CASTPGGDTQYF. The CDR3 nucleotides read TGTGCCAGCACACCGGGGGGTGATACGCAGTATTTT.

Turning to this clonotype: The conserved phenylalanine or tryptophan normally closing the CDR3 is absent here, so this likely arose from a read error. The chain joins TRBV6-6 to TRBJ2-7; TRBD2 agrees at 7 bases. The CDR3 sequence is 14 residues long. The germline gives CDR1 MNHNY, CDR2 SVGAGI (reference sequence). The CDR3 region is CTSSYSGESYEQYS. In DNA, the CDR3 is TGTACCAGCAGTTACAGCGGGGAGTCCTACGAGCAGTACTCC.

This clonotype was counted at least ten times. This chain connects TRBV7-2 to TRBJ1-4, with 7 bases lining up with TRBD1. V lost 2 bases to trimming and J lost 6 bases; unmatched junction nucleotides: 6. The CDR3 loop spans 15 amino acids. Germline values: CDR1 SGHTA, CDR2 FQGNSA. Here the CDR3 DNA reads TGTGCCAGCAGCTTATCTGGGGACAGATATGAAAAACTGTTTTTT. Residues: CASSLSGDRYEKLFF.

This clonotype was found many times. CDR3 sequence: CASNPSGRSETQYF. Written as DNA, the CDR3 is TGTGCCAGCAACCCCTCTGGACGCTCGGAGACCCAGTACTTC. The rearrangement uses TRBV7-8 and TRBJ2-5, with D hard to call. Trimming removed 7 bases at V and 5 bases at J, with 17 bases between. Germline V gene sequence: CDR1 SGHVS, CDR2 FQNEAQ. The CDR3 is made up of 14 amino acids.

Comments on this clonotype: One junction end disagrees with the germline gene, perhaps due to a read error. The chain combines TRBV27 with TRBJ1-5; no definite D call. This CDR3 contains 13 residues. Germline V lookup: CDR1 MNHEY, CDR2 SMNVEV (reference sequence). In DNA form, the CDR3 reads TGTGTCAGCAGTTATTTAGGTTATCAGCCCCAGCAGTTT. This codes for CVSSYLGYQPQQF.

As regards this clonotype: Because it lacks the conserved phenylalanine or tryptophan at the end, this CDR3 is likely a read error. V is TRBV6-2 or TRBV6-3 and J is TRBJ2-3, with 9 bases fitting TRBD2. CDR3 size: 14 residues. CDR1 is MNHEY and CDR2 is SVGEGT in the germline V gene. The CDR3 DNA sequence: TGTGACAGCAGCCTTAGCGGGAGCCCAGATACGCAGTATTCT. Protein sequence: CDSSLSGSPDTQYS.

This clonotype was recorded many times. CDR3 in amino acids: CASSQSVTYEQYF. For the CDR3, the DNA is TGTGCCAGCAGCCAGTCTGTTACCTACGAGCAGTACTTC. V and J are TRBV14 and TRBJ2-7; no reliable D call. Germline lookup yields CDR1 SGHDN and CDR2 FVKESK. The V end was cut by 3 bases, the J end by 2 bases, with 8 bases between. The CDR3 is made up of 13 amino acids.

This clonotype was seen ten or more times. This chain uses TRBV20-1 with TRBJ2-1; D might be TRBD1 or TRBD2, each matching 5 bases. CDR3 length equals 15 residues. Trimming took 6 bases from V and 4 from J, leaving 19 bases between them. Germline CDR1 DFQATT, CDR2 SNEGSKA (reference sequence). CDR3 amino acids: CSAISVKGKYNEQFF. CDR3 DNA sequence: TGCAGTGCCATTAGCGTCAAGGGGAAGTACAATGAGCAGTTCTTC.